The T cell receptor (beta chain) under discussion was sequenced for a study of T cell repertoires in cytomegalovirus infection. About the research overall: HLA-B-restricted CMV epitopes that are well studied, plus recently identified HLA-C-restricted ones, were used by the study. Findings and caveats of the study: Dominating the ex vivo response were HLA-C-restricted CMV-specific TCR beta clonotypes.

Comment on this clonotype: Its antigen is unidentified.

TCRdb redid the calling of the reads with MiXCR, one entry per CDR3 protein. The sample contains 45,000 to 65,000 distinct CDR3 sequences, around 20% of which appear only once. CDR1 is LNHDA and CDR2 is SQIVND in the germline V gene (reference sequence). V shed 8 bases and J shed 1 base, with 18 bases lying between them. The CDR3 extends over 16 amino acids. Sequenced material: CD8+ T cells from cultured PBMCs, taken from culture after CMV antigen stimulation. The chain couples TRBV19 to TRBJ2-1, with D possibly TRBD2 on 7 matching bases. The sequence came from a human donor in good health (CMV status not recorded). Some clones in this sample may be carry-over from other donors' samples. The CDR3 DNA reads TGTGCCAGTGGGGGCGGGGGTTCTGGATCCTACAATGAGCAGTTCTTC. It codes for CASGGGGSGSYNEQFF.